The subject of this entry is one TCR beta chain. The source of the sample is a study of blood T cell repertoires in COVID-19. About the study: The United States, Italy and Spain provided the acute and convalescent COVID-19 samples. T cells, B-cell-depleted T cells, or PBMCs provided the cDNA or gDNA that served as material.

Germline CDR1 and CDR2: DFQATT and SNEGSKA (reference sequence). The CDR3 covers 14 residues. Trimming removed 3 bases from V and 3 bases from J; junction bases left unmatched: 5. Assay used: immunoSEQ multiplex PCR; TCRdb lists only in-frame clones, some missing. The data hold around 100,000 clones, with about three quarters observed a single time. Sequenced sample: peripheral blood. This sequence joins TRBV20-1 and TRBJ1-5, with 7 nucleotides matching TRBD1. This receptor was taken from a man older than 75 with acute or convalescent COVID-19. CDR3 region: CSASPGGTNQPQHF. CDR3 coding DNA: TGCAGTGCTAGTCCAGGGGGGACCAATCAGCCCCAGCATTTT.